The 24 T cell receptor beta chains reported below all come from one sample, sequenced in a study of CD8+ T cells in alopecia areata. Sequencing relied on a cDNA template that was reverse transcribed from extracted RNA. TCRdb keeps only in-frame clones here, not all; method: immunoSEQ multiplex PCR. The profile shows fewer than 90,000 clones, just over 50% of them singletons. The material sequenced was NKG2D-high CD8+ T cells sorted from blood. Receptors originate from a human donor with alopecia areata.

The V call is TRBV19, the J call TRBJ1-1, with a possible D match to TRBD1 (5 bases). The germline gives CDR1 LNHDA, CDR2 SQIVND (reference sequence). V shed 8 bases and J shed 4 bases, with 14 bases lying between them. This CDR3 has 13 residues. CDR3 sequence: CASGWGLGTEAFF. The CDR3 region has the DNA TGTGCCAGTGGGTGGGGGTTAGGCACTGAAGCTTTCTTT.

CDR3 in DNA: TGTGCCAGCAGCTTAAGCGGGGTTAGGGAGCAGTACTTC. Protein: CASSLSGVREQYF. The J gene is TRBJ2-7, the V gene TRBV7-8, with 7 bases aligning to TRBD2. Trimming removed 2 bases from V and 7 bases from J; junction bases left unmatched: 5. Germline V lookup: CDR1 SGHVS, CDR2 FQNEAQ. The CDR3 extends over 13 amino acids.

In this sample, this clone turned up a few times. The chain joins TRBV29-1 to TRBJ2-1; D possibly corresponds to TRBD2 (6 bases). This CDR3 has 13 residues. The germline CDR1 and CDR2 sequences are SQVTM and ANQGSEA. Trimming stripped 3 bases from V and 3 bases from J, with 9 bases between. In DNA, the CDR3 is TGCAGCGTTGATCTAGCGTTCTACAATGAGCAGTTCTTC. Encoded protein: CSVDLAFYNEQFF.

The chain combines TRBV29-1 with TRBJ1-2; D is possibly TRBD1 (5 bases). Germline V gene sequence: CDR1 SQVTM, CDR2 ANQGSEA. V lost 5 bases, J lost 5 bases, and 9 bases lay in between. CDR3 length: 11 residues. The CDR3, as DNA: TGCAGCGTTCAGGAGGGGTATGGCTACACCTTC. Translation gives CSVQEGYGYTF.

The gene calls are TRBV28 and TRBJ2-3; 10 nucleotides match TRBD1. Germline V gene lookup returns CDR1 MDHEN and CDR2 SYDVKM. The CDR3 contains 15 residues. The ends lost 6 bases at V and 4 bases at J; junction bases unmatched: 7. CDR3 bases: TGTGCCAGCAGACCCGGGACAGGGGTCGCAGATACGCAGTATTTT. Protein sequence: CASRPGTGVADTQYF.

V gene TRBV4-3 combines with J gene TRBJ2-7; D could derive from TRBD1 or TRBD2 (5 bases each). Germline CDR1 reads LGHNA; CDR2 reads YSLEER. V was pared by 2 bases and J by 1 base, with 9 bases between. This CDR3 region has 14 residues. The CDR3 spells CASSQRDLSYEQYF. CDR3 sequence (DNA): TGCGCCAGCAGCCAACGGGACCTTTCCTACGAGCAGTACTTC.

The V call is TRBV4-3, the J call TRBJ2-2; D may match TRBD1 or TRBD2 (5 bases each). The CDR3 runs to 16 residues. The germline CDR1 and CDR2 sequences are LGHNA and YSLEER. V lost 0 bases and J 7 bases, leaving 15 bases between the germline ends. The CDR3 spells CASSQDPSGTGGELFF. Here the CDR3 DNA reads TGCGCCAGCAGCCAAGATCCATCGGGGACGGGCGGGGAGCTGTTTTTT.

This chain links TRBV4-1 with TRBJ1-4; the D is unclear. Per germline, CDR1 MGHRA and CDR2 YSYEKL. The CDR3 sequence is 15 residues long. The V end was cut by 1 base, the J end by 7 bases, with 13 bases between. The CDR3 nucleotides are TGCGCCAGCAGCCAAGTCGACGGTGTAGGTGAAAAACTGTTTTTT. Its translation: CASSQVDGVGEKLFF.

With regard to this clone: Because the CDR3's place on the DNA is in doubt, the DNA is left out and the CDR3 is given as listed by TCRdb. The rearrangement links TRBV21-1 to TRBJ2-3; TRBD1, as called in the table, went unchecked against the DNA. TRBV21-1 represents a pseudogene. The CDR3 is 18 amino acids in total, end residues counted. The CDR3 is CASSKVIWWAPGTDTQYF.

This clone was observed a single time. The chain employs TRBV4-1 and TRBJ1-5; no definite D call. V lost 0 bases and J 7 bases, leaving 13 bases between the germline ends. The germline V gene has CDR1 MGHRA and CDR2 YSYEKL. The CDR3 consists of 15 residues. CDR3 amino acids: CASSQEWGGFQPQHF. DNA for the CDR3: TGCGCCAGCAGCCAAGAGTGGGGTGGGTTCCAGCCCCAGCATTTT.

V and J are TRBV5-1 and TRBJ1-1; a possible D gene is TRBD1 (6 bases). The V end lost 3 bases, the J end lost 6 bases, and 21 bases lay between the germline ends. Germline V gene lookup returns CDR1 SGHRS and CDR2 YFSETQ. The CDR3 consists of 16 residues. In DNA form, the CDR3 reads TGCGCCAGCAGCTCCCGAATAGACTCAAGGGGGTCTGAAGCTTTCTTT. Amino acids: CASSSRIDSRGSEAFF.

The chain couples TRBV28 to TRBJ1-5; weak D call: TRBD1 (6 bases). V was pared by 7 bases and J by 7 bases, with 20 bases between. Germline V gene sequence: CDR1 MDHEN, CDR2 SYDVKM. CDR3 length equals 15 residues. This chain's CDR3 is CASTPPGGADQPQHF. Here the CDR3 DNA reads TGTGCCAGCACCCCTCCCGGGGGGGCAGACCAGCCCCAGCATTTT.

J is TRBJ1-6 and V is TRBV28; D gene unclear. Germline loops: CDR1 MDHEN, CDR2 SYDVKM. The V end lost 6 bases, the J end lost 4 bases, and 10 bases lay between the germline ends. The CDR3 covers 14 residues. The CDR3 DNA sequence: TGTGCCAGCAGACCCGGAACTTATAATTCACCCCTCCACTTT. It yields the protein CASRPGTYNSPLHF.

A few counts support this clone. In nucleotides, the CDR3 is TGCGCCAGCAGCCAAGGGTTCGCGGAGAATGAGCAGTTCTTC. Translation: CASSQGFAENEQFF. The rearrangement joins TRBV4-1 to TRBJ2-1; the D is unclear. This CDR3 contains 14 residues. Germline CDR1 MGHRA, CDR2 YSYEKL. V was trimmed by 1 base and J by 7 bases, leaving 11 bases between them.

V usage is TRBV7-8 and J usage is TRBJ2-7; possibly TRBD2 for D (5 bases). CDR3 length: 15 residues. Trimming stripped 0 bases from V and 1 base from J, with 10 bases between. Germline V lookup: CDR1 SGHVS, CDR2 FQNEAQ. CDR3 region: CASSLASGLSYEQYF. In DNA form, the CDR3 reads TGTGCCAGCAGCTTAGCGAGCGGTCTTTCCTACGAGCAGTACTTC.

This clone has more than one count but fewer than ten. This chain links TRBV29-1 with TRBJ2-7; D is uncertain. CDR1 and CDR2 from the germline V gene are SQVTM and ANQGSEA. V lost 2 bases, J lost 1 base, and 3 bases lay in between. The CDR3 sequence is 11 residues long. CDR3 bases: TGCAGCGTTGAAAAGTCCTACGAGCAGTACTTC. Amino acids: CSVEKSYEQYF.

V gene TRBV23-1 combines with J gene TRBJ2-1, with a possible D match to TRBD2 (6 bases). TRBV23-1 is reported as an ORF; its role is uncertain. V lost 6 bases to trimming and J lost 6 bases, with 18 bases between them. This CDR3 has 15 residues. The CDR3 here is CASSDAGPRANEQFF. For the CDR3, the DNA is TGCGCCAGCAGCGACGCGGGGCCTAGGGCCAATGAGCAGTTCTTC.

This chain connects TRBV28 to TRBJ2-1; TRBD2 matches 9 bases. With V trimmed by 4 bases and J by 8 bases, 9 bases remained unmatched. In germline, CDR1 is MDHEN, CDR2 SYDVKM. The CDR3 loop spans 15 amino acids. CDR3 loop: CASSSDRSGSDEQFF. The CDR3, as DNA: TGTGCCAGCAGTTCCGACCGTAGCGGGAGTGATGAGCAGTTCTTC.

This clone was seen a single time. The V gene is TRBV4-1, the J gene TRBJ2-3; 7 bases are shared with TRBD2. Germline CDR1 is MGHRA and CDR2 is YSYEKL. Losses at the gene ends were 5 bases for V and 4 bases for J; bases not matched to a gene: 9. The length of the CDR3 is 15 residues. The DNA of the CDR3 is TGCGCCAGCAGCGGCTACGCGGGGGTAGCAGATACGCAGTATTTT. Protein: CASSGYAGVADTQYF.

The chain employs TRBV9 and TRBJ2-2; 7 positions agree with TRBD2. CDR1 is SGDLS, CDR2 YYNGEE, per germline. J gave up 1 base and V 3 bases, and 3 bases lay outside the gene matches. The length of the CDR3 is 15 residues. The CDR3 loop is CASSDKRENTGELFF. Written as DNA, the CDR3 is TGTGCCAGCAGCGATAAGCGGGAGAACACCGGGGAGCTGTTTTTT.

This chain connects TRBV28 to TRBJ2-7, with no clear D. CDR3 length equals 13 residues. With 4 bases removed from V and 2 bases from J, the gap between germline ends came to 9 bases. Germline V gives CDR1 MDHEN, CDR2 SYDVKM. Here the CDR3 DNA reads TGTGCCAGCAGTTCCATGACACCCTACGAGCAGTACTTC. It codes for CASSSMTPYEQYF.

The sample holds a few counts of this clone. V and J are TRBV18 and TRBJ2-7, with no clear D. Germline V CDR1 and CDR2: KGHSH, LQKENI. Trimming shortened V by 3 bases and J by 7 bases, and 13 bases separated the two germline ends. This CDR3 has 13 amino acids. In DNA form, the CDR3 reads TGTGCCAGCTCACCCGGATCAGGTATGGAGCAGTACTTC. Translating gives CASSPGSGMEQYF.

The chain is built from TRBV5-6 and TRBJ2-7; 10 positions agree with TRBD1. Losses at the gene ends were 5 bases for V and 4 bases for J; bases not matched to a gene: 6. The CDR3 is made up of 14 amino acids. Germline V lookup: CDR1 SGHDT, CDR2 YYEEEE. CDR3 bases: TGTGCCAGCAGGGACGACAGGGGGCGATACGAGCAGTACTTC. As protein: CASRDDRGRYEQYF.

The DNA of the CDR3 is TGTGCCAGCAGCTCATGGCGGGGGTACGAGCAGTACTTC. This sequence encodes CASSSWRGYEQYF. The J gene is TRBJ2-7, the V gene TRBV7-9, with TRBD2 matching over 7 bases. V gave up 4 bases and J gave up 4 bases; unmatched junction bases: 4. CDR3 length equals 13 residues. The germline V gene encodes CDR1 SEHNR and CDR2 FQNEAQ (reference sequence).